The entry that follows covers one T cell receptor (beta chain) sequence. A single count supports this clone. The target of this receptor is not known. No clone much larger than this one lies a single base away; base qualities are absent. CDR1 and CDR2 (LNHDA, SQIVND) derive from the germline V gene (reference sequence). The CDR3 runs 15 residues from the cysteine to the phenylalanine. Only the CDR3 DNA is retained, 45 bases long and in frame from the first base. A distance of 13 bases separates the germline ends of V and J, which lose 7 bases and 0 bases respectively. The receptor library was made with the immunoSEQ multiplex PCR assay. The multiplex PCR relied on a mix of 60 forward primers for TCR Vbeta segments and 13 reverse primers for TCR Jbeta segments. A multiplex PCR assay on genomic DNA amplified the CDR3 region of rearranged TCR beta genes. The amplified TCR beta libraries were sequenced on the Illumina HiSeq System as 87-base-pair reads. In the original analysis: A later analysis counted approximately 76 million unique TCR beta chains across the 650 to 800 repertoires, and some 11 million of these chains were shared by at least two donors. Raw reads were error-corrected and collapsed into unique sequences by a nearest-neighbor algorithm in which closely related sequences were merged to remove PCR and sequencing errors. V, D and J gene segments were assigned by aligning CDR3 sequences to IMGT reference sequences. For a sequence to be retained, a match of at least six nucleotides to both a V gene segment and a J gene segment was required. A rearrangement counted as productive if the CDR3 had no stop codons and remained in frame with V and J, and every other rearrangement counted as non-productive. CDR3 was defined by IMGT convention, running from the second conserved V-encoded cysteine to the conserved J-encoded phenylalanine. The earlier analysis of about 560 of the donors excluded any sequence lacking an unambiguous match to a single V gene segment. In an earlier analysis of 450 to 750 of the donors, a V segment was called functional when productive rearrangements were above 56.7%, and segregating when the standard deviation between donors exceeded 5%. A statistical classification framework was built for diagnosing cytomegalovirus status from the catalog of TCR beta chain sequences. In a later analysis, TCR nucleotide sequences were compared against IMGT/GENE-DB human TR gene sequences so that V and J genes could be assigned. Using the TCRdist pipeline, a later analysis assigned CDR3 sequences along with most-parsimonious VDJ recombination scenarios. In a later analysis, each TCR beta chain was defined by its CDR3 amino acid sequence together with its V-gene family, and reads lacking a unique V-gene family were excluded. In a later analysis, some 600 highly shared, low-generation-probability nucleotide sequences were removed to address suspected cross-contamination and a sequencing artifact. A later analysis calculated a clonal expansion index for each public chain from normalized within-repertoire ranks of inferred template counts. A later analysis computed generation probabilities with a VDJ recombination model fitted to out-of-frame rearrangements, and checked the results against IGoR. A later analysis scored TCR-TCR, TCR-HLA and TCR-CMV co-occurrence with hypergeometric tests, applying a repertoire-size bias correction to TCR pairs. To estimate false discovery rates, a later analysis permuted the HLA or CMV assignments 20 times. In a later analysis, co-occurring TCRs were grouped using DBSCAN, with TCRdist sequence similarity added in when clustering inside HLA-allele-positive subsets. Repertoires with fewer than 30,000 or more than 120,000 public chains, plus five repertoires with anomalous nucleotide sharing, were excluded from co-occurrence clustering. This immuneACCESS table, as held by TCRdb, lists in-frame sequences with V and J called but not all clones. Of the missing ones, under half trace to an unresolved V gene in checked studies; the others have no known cause. V, J and clone size were drawn from that table, and D and trimming were deduced from the DNA. In all, the sample holds about 200,000 clones, and about 70% of those were seen once. The ten biggest clones cover about 2.8% of the sample.

The cohort consisted of some 730 healthy bone marrow donors. At the time of sampling, every cohort member was nominally healthy, though immune exposures that went unrecorded were likely present. The donor was CMV seropositive and belonged to the group of a few hundred seropositive cohort members. Each donor provided a peripheral blood sample, and peripheral blood mononuclear cells were used for TCR beta sequencing. The Qiagen DNeasy Blood Extraction Kit was used to extract genomic DNA from the blood cell samples. These data come from a study of cytomegalovirus exposure and HLA in healthy donors (dated by TCRdb to the late 2010s). Turning to the overall study: An earlier analysis of approximately 640 of the donors reported approximately 270 Gb of sequence data and around 110 million unique TCR beta sequences from some 180 million T cells. About 310 gigabases of sequencing data and roughly 90 million unique TCR sequences were included in an early release covering roughly 600 HLA-typed donors. Among the approximately 420 genotyped donors, under 90% belonged to the genetic ancestry cluster associated with self-reported Caucasian donors. The study was designed to test whether signatures of past pathogen exposure could be identified by cataloging public T cell receptors. The study profiled the T cell repertoires of about 640 subjects by immunosequencing and related them to cytomegalovirus serostatus. Along with the approximately 650-subject first cohort, a separate validation cohort of 120 different subjects was used. To predict cytomegalovirus infection status, the study combined high-throughput TCR immunosequencing, statistical association of individual TCRs with disease status, and machine learning. A later analysis re-analyzed previously published TCR beta repertoires from approximately 670 donors and added high-resolution HLA genotyping to study TCR occurrence patterns. In the later analysis, no new phenotypic data were used to find candidate immune exposures; instead, reliance was placed on TCR beta sequences and their occurrence across donors. In an earlier analysis of more than 550 of the donors, high-throughput TCR beta sequencing was used to judge whether each TCR beta V gene segment behaved as functional or pseudogenic. Alongside the repertoire data, information on donor age, sex, ethnicity and CMV serostatus was compiled. Genome-wide SNP genotypes for about 65% of the roughly 670 donors were used in a later genetic analysis, which treated that subset as a discovery cohort. Every repertoire in the discovery cohort had been generated on one and the same sequencing platform. Both class I and class II loci were covered by HLA typing, at four-digit resolution. Typing coverage differed by locus: A, B, C, DRB1 and DQB1 were typed in roughly 620-630 donors, DQA1 in roughly 510, DPA1 in some 610, and DPB1 in roughly 450. Four to six DR-DQ haplotypes were handled as single units for association and clustering, since linkage in the cohort was strong. Among around 400 genotyped donors of the cohort, an average of around 240,000 unique TCR beta nucleotide sequences were sequenced per donor, about a sixth of them non-productive.

Overall study outcomes, separate from this receptor: Some IMGT-functional V segments, including TRBV6-2 and TRBV6-3, could not be distinguished by the 87-base-pair reads and were therefore excluded. In a later analysis, the rate of TCR association differed among HLA loci, with DRB1 alleles having the most associated TCRs and HLA-C alleles having the fewest. This cohort had only TCR beta chains sequenced, and the lack of alpha or paired-chain data limited which features could be detected. In an earlier analysis of some 640 of the donors, most TCR beta V segments were observed in productive rearrangements about 90% or about 30% of the time, broadly matching IMGT annotations. Because HLA typing was unavailable for some donors at each locus, only the typed subset was used in association tests. A later analysis found that most CMV-associated TCR beta chains appeared HLA-restricted, with HLA associations seemingly driven largely by CMV exposure. Linkage disequilibrium might explain the correlated functional status among segregating V segments, but an unknown experimental factor could not be excluded. Cytomegalovirus status was reported to be diagnosed by the classifier with high specificity and sensitivity in both the original and validation cohorts. In the study, around 150 TCR beta chains were listed as associated with cytomegalovirus. Presence/absence analyses assumed roughly uniform sequencing depth across donors, an assumption that may not hold. A cluster of highly shared sequence variants was judged likely to be a technical artifact of the sequencing pipeline. In vitro tests confirmed that a few of the cytomegalovirus-associated TCR beta chains recognize cytomegalovirus antigens. The earlier analysis of about 600 of the donors excluded 15 to 20 rarely observed V segments, including chromosome 9 orphons, because counts were too low. According to the authors, the approach could potentially be generalized to other disease states and immunological phenotypes. Most TCR sequences were observed very rarely across donors, whereas some public TCRs were present in many individuals. Specific HLA alleles were associated with roughly 17,000 TCR beta sequences at a false discovery rate of 0.05 in a later analysis. In a later analysis, HLA-associated TCR beta chains were found to be more clonally expanded and to have lower generation probabilities than equally common non-associated chains. Immune exposure information for the cohort was limited to CMV serostatus. A further reported finding was that TCR beta sequences accurately predicted the HLA-A and HLA-B alleles for most subjects in the first cohort. V-gene and J-gene trimming of TCR beta chains was associated with a missense DCLRE1C variant in a later genetic analysis, and the association was replicated in an independent cohort. According to a later analysis, parvovirus B19, influenza, CMV and Epstein-Barr virus appeared linked to several top co-occurrence clusters. According to a later genetic analysis, donors in an Asian-associated ancestry cluster had fewer N-insertions in productive TCRs than the approximately 650-donor mean. Strong co-occurrence of HLA alleles, especially DR and DQ, made assigning TCR associations to individual alleles difficult.

In this chain, TRBV19 is recombined with TRBJ1-5; a tentative D match to TRBD1 spans 5 bases. The receptor was derived from a man aged 40-55 years in good health and CMV-seropositive. Sequenced: PBMCs. DNA sequence: TGTGCCAGTAACTTCAGGGCCGATAGCAATCAGCCCCAGCATTTT. It codes for CASNFRADSNQPQHF. With the rest looked up from the reference TRBV19 and TRBJ1-5 genes rather than sequenced, the full variable domain is DGGITQSPKYLFRKEGQNVTLSCEQNLNHDAMYWYRQDPGQGLRLIYYSQIVNDFQKGDIAEGYSVSREKKESFPLTVTSAQKNPTAFYLCASNFRADSNQPQHFGDGTRLSIL.